This T cell receptor (beta chain) comes out of a study of T cells in localized non-small cell lung cancer (dated by TCRdb to 2019 to 2021). About the full investigation: The study analyzed T cell repertoires of over 200 early-stage NSCLC patients, comparing tumors and uninvolved tumor-adjacent lungs. The cohort comprised approximately 240 treatment-naïve NSCLC patients with resected, localized lung tumors. NSCLC patients had a mean age of roughly 69 years, and around 130 were male and about a hundred female. Study-wide conclusions, independent of this receptor: Because of the exploratory design, TCR variables were selected using unadjusted p-values without false-discovery rate correction. Multi-region tumor sequencing was not performed, so intratumor heterogeneity could not be excluded. A median of 57 of the top 100 tumor clones turned up in the paired uninvolved adjacent lung, and under 30 of those clones also ranked among the top 100 of that same adjacent lung. Longer overall survival was associated with higher blood T cell density, whereas shorter survival was associated with higher adjacent-lung clonality. Uninvolved tumor-adjacent lung showed the highest T cell clonality, higher than tumor, which suggests more focused antigenic responses in the uninvolved tumor-adjacent lung.

At diagnosis, peripheral blood, uninvolved tumor-adjacent lung and tumor were collected and stored as a combination of fresh-frozen and FFPE material. For TCR repertoire profiling, the blood samples were analyzed as peripheral blood mononuclear cells. V drops 1 base and J drops 4 bases, leaving 14 bases in between. The germline V gene (reference sequence) yields LNHNV for CDR1 and YYDKDF for CDR2. Its CDR3 holds 16 amino acids, cysteine through phenylalanine. Only the CDR3 portion is preserved as DNA: 48 bases, with reading frame beginning at the first base. TCR beta CDR3 regions were sequenced from DNA using the immunoSEQ Assay. As for the original processing: T cell density was computed as TCR beta template counts normalized to usable DNA estimated by amplifying housekeeping genes. Richness was estimated with the preseqR package, extrapolating to 400,000 templates for PBMC samples and 120,000 templates for tissue samples. Clonality was calculated as one minus Pielou's evenness. To identify tissue-enriched TCRs, differential abundance testing was run on productive amino-acid clonotypes with a minimum total count of 5 and an alpha of 0.1. Repertoire overlap between compartments was quantified with the Jaccard Index and Morisita Overlap Index. GLIPH clustered TCR beta CDR3s with public tetramer-defined viral CDR3s; viral motifs required at least three viral sequences plus V-gene enrichment. TCRdb provides this immuneACCESS table in a form limited to in-frame rearrangements. Some clones are lacking; in checked studies, under half of them reflect an unresolved V gene, and why the rest are absent is not known. That table gives V, J and clone size, and the DNA gave D and trimming. Across this sample there are over 30,000 clones, with 87% seen only once. 15% to 20% of the sample belongs to the ten largest clones.

This clone showed up just once. Its target antigen remains unknown. One base away there is no much larger clone; base qualities are not given. The sequencing used peripheral blood mononuclear cells, collected before any cancer treatment. The rearranged chain carries TRBV15 and TRBJ1-5; the D gene is perhaps TRBD1, from 5 matching bases. This receptor was taken from a man between 35 and 75 years old with stage III lung adenocarcinoma. CDR3 region: CATSRVLIRVNQPQHF. Here is the DNA: TGTGCCACCAGCAGAGTACTTATCAGGGTTAATCAGCCCCAGCATTTT.